This T cell receptor (beta chain) was recorded in a study of blood T cell repertoires in COVID-19. Whole-study context: Material from acute and convalescent COVID-19 was sourced from the United States, Italy and Spain. Sources were T cells, B-cell-depleted T cells, or PBMCs; the material itself was cDNA or gDNA.

In the study's own analysis: Amplification of reference gene primers was used by the study to estimate nucleated cell counts. Some clones are missing from TCRdb's copy, which holds only in-frame ones; the method was immunoSEQ multiplex PCR. The V and J calls and the clone size are those of that table, but D and trimming were determined from the DNA. The data contain some 130,000 clones, roughly nine tenths of them singletons. The length of the CDR3 is 19 residues. The V segment lost 6 bases and the J segment 2 bases; nucleotides outside the gene matches: 20. Germline values: CDR1 KGHSH, CDR2 LQKENI. Seattle's cohort entered during active infection and was followed longitudinally.

The chain links TRBV18 to TRBJ2-7; 9 bases match TRBD1. The sample was peripheral blood. The TCR was taken from a man in his 60s with COVID-19, enrolled during active disease. CDR3 in amino acids: CASSTRGRTGDERAYEQYF. CDR3 in DNA: TGTGCCAGCTCCACGCGTGGCCGGACAGGGGACGAGCGGGCCTACGAGCAGTACTTC.